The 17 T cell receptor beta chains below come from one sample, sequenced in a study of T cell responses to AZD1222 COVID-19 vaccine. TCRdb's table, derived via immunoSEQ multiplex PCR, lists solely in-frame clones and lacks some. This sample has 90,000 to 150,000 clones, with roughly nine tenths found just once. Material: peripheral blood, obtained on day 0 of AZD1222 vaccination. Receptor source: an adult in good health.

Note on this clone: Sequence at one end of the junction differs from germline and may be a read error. The CDR3 sequence: CASSQELVLLEF. The CDR3 bases are TGCGCCAGCAGCCAAGAGTTGGTACTCCTCGAATTC. The chain is built from TRBV4-1 and TRBJ1-2; no definite D call. Per germline, CDR1 MGHRA and CDR2 YSYEKL. The CDR3 is 12 residues long.

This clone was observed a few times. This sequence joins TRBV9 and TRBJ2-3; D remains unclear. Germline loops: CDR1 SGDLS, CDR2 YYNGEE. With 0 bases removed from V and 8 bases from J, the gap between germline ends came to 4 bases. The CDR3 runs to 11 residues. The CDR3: CASSVGGTQYF. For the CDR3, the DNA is TGTGCCAGCAGCGTAGGCGGTACGCAGTATTTT. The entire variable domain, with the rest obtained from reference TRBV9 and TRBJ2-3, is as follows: DSGVTQTPKHLITATGQRVTLRCSPRSGDLSVYWYQQSLDQGLQFLIQYYNGEERAKGNILERFSAQQFPDLHSELNLSSLELGDSALYFCASSVGGTQYFGPGTRLTVL.

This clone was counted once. CDR3 sequence reads: CASSRDPMNTEAFF. Here the CDR3 DNA reads TGTGCCAGCAGCCGGGACCCGATGAACACTGAAGCTTTCTTT. The chain employs TRBV3-1 (or the pseudogene TRBV3-2) and TRBJ1-1; possible D gene TRBD1, 5 bases. V was shortened by 4 bases and J by 0 bases, with 9 bases between the two germline ends. This CDR3 has 14 amino acids. Germline V gene sequence: CDR1 LGHDT, CDR2 YNNKEL (reference sequence).

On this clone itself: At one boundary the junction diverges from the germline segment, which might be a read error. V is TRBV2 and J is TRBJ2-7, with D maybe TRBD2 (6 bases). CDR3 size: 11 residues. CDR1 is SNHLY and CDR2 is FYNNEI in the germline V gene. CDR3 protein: CASSEYGSPTF. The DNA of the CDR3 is TGTGCCAGCAGTGAATACGGGAGCCCGACCTTC.

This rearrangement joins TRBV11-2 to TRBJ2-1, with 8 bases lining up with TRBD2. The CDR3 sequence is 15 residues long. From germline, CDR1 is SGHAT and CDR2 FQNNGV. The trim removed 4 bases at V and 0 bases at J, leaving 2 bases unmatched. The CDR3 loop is CASSWREVSYNEQFF. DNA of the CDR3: TGTGCCAGCAGCTGGCGGGAGGTCTCCTACAATGAGCAGTTCTTC.

CDR3 sequence: CASSRDGSSYEQYF. The CDR3 region has the DNA TGTGCCAGCAGTCGGGACGGTAGCTCCTACGAGCAGTACTTC. The rearrangement uses TRBV7-2 and TRBJ2-7; perhaps D is TRBD1 or TRBD2 (5 bases each). V lost 6 bases, J lost 0 bases, and 12 bases lay in between. CDR1 is SGHTA, CDR2 FQGNSA, per germline. CDR3 length equals 14 residues.

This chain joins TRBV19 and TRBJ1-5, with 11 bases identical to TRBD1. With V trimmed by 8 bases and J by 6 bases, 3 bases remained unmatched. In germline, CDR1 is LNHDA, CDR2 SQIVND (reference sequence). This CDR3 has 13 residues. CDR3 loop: CASRDRGSQPQHF. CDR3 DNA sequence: TGTGCCAGTCGGGACAGGGGGAGTCAGCCCCAGCATTTT. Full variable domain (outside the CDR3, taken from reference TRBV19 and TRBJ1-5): DGGITQSPKYLFRKEGQNVTLSCEQNLNHDAMYWYRQDPGQGLRLIYYSQIVNDFQKGDIAEGYSVSREKKESFPLTVTSAQKNPTAFYLCASRDRGSQPQHFGDGTRLSIL.

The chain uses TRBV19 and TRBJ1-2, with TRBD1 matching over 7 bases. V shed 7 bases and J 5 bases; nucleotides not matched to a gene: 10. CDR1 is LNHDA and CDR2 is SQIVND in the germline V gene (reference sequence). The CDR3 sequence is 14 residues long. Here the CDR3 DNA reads TGTGCCAGTATCGACAGGGCCTTGGGGTATGGCTACACCTTC. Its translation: CASIDRALGYGYTF. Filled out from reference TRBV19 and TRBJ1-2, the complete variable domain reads DGGITQSPKYLFRKEGQNVTLSCEQNLNHDAMYWYRQDPGQGLRLIYYSQIVNDFQKGDIAEGYSVSREKKESFPLTVTSAQKNPTAFYLCASIDRALGYGYTFGSGTRLTVV.

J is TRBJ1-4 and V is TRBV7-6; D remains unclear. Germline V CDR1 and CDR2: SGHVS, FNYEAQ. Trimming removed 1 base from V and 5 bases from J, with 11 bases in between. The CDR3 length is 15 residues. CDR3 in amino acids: CASSLVAGENEKLFF. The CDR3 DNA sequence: TGTGCCAGCAGCTTAGTTGCAGGCGAGAATGAAAAACTGTTTTTT.

CDR3 in amino acids: CASSPQGVEAFF. The CDR3 nucleotides read TGTGCCAGCAGTCCACAGGGGGTTGAAGCTTTCTTT. V usage is TRBV6-5 and J usage is TRBJ1-1; TRBD1 aligns across 8 bases. The junction had 3 bases not matched to a gene; V was cut back by 5 bases and J by 7 bases. In germline, CDR1 is MNHEY, CDR2 SVGAGI. The CDR3 runs 12 residues.

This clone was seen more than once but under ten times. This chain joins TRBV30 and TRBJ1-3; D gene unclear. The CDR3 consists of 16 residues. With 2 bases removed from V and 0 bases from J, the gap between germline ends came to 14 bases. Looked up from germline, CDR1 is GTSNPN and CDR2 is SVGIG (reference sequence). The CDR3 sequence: CAWSLSFGSSGNTIYF. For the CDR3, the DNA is TGTGCCTGGAGTTTATCTTTCGGGAGCTCTGGAAACACCATATATTTT.

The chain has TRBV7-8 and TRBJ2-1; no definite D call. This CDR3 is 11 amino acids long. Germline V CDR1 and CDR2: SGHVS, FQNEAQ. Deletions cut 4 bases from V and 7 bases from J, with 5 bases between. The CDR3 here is CASSSPNEQFF. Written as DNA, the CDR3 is TGTGCCAGCAGCTCCCCTAATGAGCAGTTCTTC.

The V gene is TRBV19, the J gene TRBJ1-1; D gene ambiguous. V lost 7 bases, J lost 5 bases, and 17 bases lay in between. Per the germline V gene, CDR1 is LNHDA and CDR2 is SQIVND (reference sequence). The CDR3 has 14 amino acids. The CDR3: CASNPGRRQTEAFF. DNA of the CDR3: TGTGCCAGTAATCCCGGGAGGAGGCAGACTGAAGCTTTCTTT.

CDR3 sequence reads: CASRVTSWNEQFF. The DNA of the CDR3 is TGTGCCAGCAGAGTGACCTCGTGGAATGAGCAGTTCTTC. The chain carries TRBV6-6 and TRBJ2-1; D is ambiguous. The CDR3 covers 13 residues. Trimming took off 6 bases at V and 7 bases at J, with 13 bases between the two ends. Germline V gene data show CDR1 as MNHNY and CDR2 as SVGAGI (reference sequence).

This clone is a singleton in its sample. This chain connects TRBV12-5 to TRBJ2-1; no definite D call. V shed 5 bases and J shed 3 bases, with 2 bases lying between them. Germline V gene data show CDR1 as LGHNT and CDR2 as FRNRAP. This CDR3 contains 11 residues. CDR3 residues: CASGNYNEQFF. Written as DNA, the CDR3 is TGTGCTAGTGGTAACTACAATGAGCAGTTCTTC.

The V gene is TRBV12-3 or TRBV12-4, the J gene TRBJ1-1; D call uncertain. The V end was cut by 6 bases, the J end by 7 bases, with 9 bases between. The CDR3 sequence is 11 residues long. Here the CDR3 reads CASRSAREAFF. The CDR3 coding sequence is TGTGCCAGCAGGTCAGCCCGTGAAGCTTTCTTT.

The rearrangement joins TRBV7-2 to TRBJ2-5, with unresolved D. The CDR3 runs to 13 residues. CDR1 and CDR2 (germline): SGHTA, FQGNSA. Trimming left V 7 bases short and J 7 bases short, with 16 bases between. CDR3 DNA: TGTGCCAGCACCCCGGACGGTATGGGGACCCAGTACTTC. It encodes CASTPDGMGTQYF.